The table lists the clone carrying this T cell receptor beta chain with a few counts. Its antigen is still unknown. The entry originates in a study of cytomegalovirus exposure and HLA in healthy donors. Germline lookup yields CDR1 SGHKS and CDR2 YYEKEE (reference sequence). This CDR3 is 13 amino acids long. V shed 4 bases and J 8 bases; nucleotides not matched to a gene: 4. PCR employed 60 Vbeta and 13 Jbeta primers. The repertoire was sequenced with immunoSEQ multiplex PCR; TCRdb's copy has only in-frame clones and lacks some. The sample contains more than 200,000 clones, about 80% of which appear only once. The study's findings and limits: It was reported that TCR beta sequences correctly inferred the HLA-A and HLA-B alleles for most subjects. There were some public TCRs occurring in many donors, but most TCR sequences were rare.

The V call is TRBV5-5, the J call TRBJ1-4; the match to TRBD1 covers 8 bases. The TCR originated in a girl aged 5-17 years in good health and CMV-seronegative. The source material was PBMCs. CDR3: CASSQNRGEKLFF. DNA for the CDR3: TGTGCCAGCAGCCAAAACAGGGGGGAAAAACTGTTTTTT.